The T cell receptor beta chain under discussion was sequenced for a study of cytomegalovirus exposure and HLA in healthy donors (dated by TCRdb to the late 2010s). Study-level background: According to an earlier analysis of around 600 of the donors, about 179 million T cells yielded some 110 million unique TCR beta sequences and about 300 Gb of sequence data. Approximately 330 gigabases of sequencing data and around 80 million unique TCR sequences made up an early release that covered approximately 650 HLA-typed donors. Of the roughly 400 genotyped donors, more than 75% were placed in the genetic ancestry cluster associated with self-reported Caucasian donors. The study aimed to test whether cataloging public T cell receptors could reveal signatures of past pathogen exposure. The T cell repertoires of under 700 subjects were profiled by immunosequencing and related to cytomegalovirus serostatus. Besides the first cohort of hundreds of subjects, a separate validation cohort made up of about 120 different subjects was used. High-throughput TCR immunosequencing, statistical association of individual TCRs with disease status, and machine learning were combined to predict cytomegalovirus infection status. A later analysis re-analyzed previously published TCR beta repertoires from hundreds of donors and added high-resolution HLA genotyping to study TCR occurrence patterns. In the later analysis, no new phenotypic data were used to find candidate immune exposures; instead, reliance was placed on TCR beta sequences and their occurrence across donors. An earlier analysis of 587 of the donors used high-throughput TCR beta sequencing to judge whether each TCR beta V gene segment behaved as functional or pseudogenic. Donor age, sex, ethnicity and CMV serostatus were compiled together with the repertoire data. In a later genetic analysis, genome-wide SNP genotypes for about three fifths of the roughly 670 donors were used, and that subset was treated as a discovery cohort. All discovery cohort repertoires had been generated on a single sequencing platform. HLA typing covered class I and class II loci at four-digit resolution. The number of donors typed differed by locus, with 629-630 for A, B, C, DRB1 and DQB1, 522 for DQA1, approximately 570 for DPA1, and some 440 for DPB1. Several DR-DQ haplotypes were handled as single units for association and clustering, since linkage in the cohort was strong. Among under 450 genotyped donors of the cohort, an average of around 240,000 unique TCR beta nucleotide sequences were sequenced per donor, around 20% of them non-productive.

As concerns this clone: The clone's antigen remains unknown. Base qualities are not at hand, and no much larger clone is one base apart.

Libraries were constructed by the immunoSEQ multiplex PCR assay. For the multiplex PCR, a mixture combining 60 forward primers for TCR Vbeta segments and 13 reverse primers for TCR Jbeta segments was used. The CDR3 region of rearranged TCR beta genes was amplified from genomic DNA by a multiplex PCR assay. The Illumina HiSeq System was used to sequence the amplified TCR beta libraries as 87-base-pair reads. The published analysis was carried out like this. A later analysis tallied approximately 87 million unique TCR beta chains across the roughly 610 repertoires, and approximately 11 million of those chains were shared by two or more donors. A nearest-neighbor algorithm error-corrected the raw reads and collapsed the reads into unique sequences, merging closely related sequences to remove PCR and sequencing errors. Alignment of CDR3 sequences to IMGT reference sequences was used to assign V, D and J gene segments. For a sequence to be retained, a match of at least six nucleotides was required to both a V gene segment and a J gene segment. Rearrangements were called productive when the CDR3 lacked stop codons and stayed in frame with V and J; all others were non-productive. Following IMGT convention, CDR3 was defined as the stretch from the second conserved V-encoded cysteine up to the conserved J-encoded phenylalanine. The earlier analysis of some 550 of the donors excluded any sequence lacking an unambiguous match to a single V gene segment. An earlier analysis of 550 to 650 of the donors classified V segments as functional when productive rearrangements were above 56.7% and as segregating when the standard deviation between donors was above 5%. To diagnose cytomegalovirus status from the catalog of TCR beta chain sequences, a statistical classification framework was built. V and J gene assignment, in a later analysis, came from comparing TCR nucleotide sequences with IMGT/GENE-DB human TR gene sequences. A later analysis assigned CDR3 sequences and most-parsimonious VDJ recombination scenarios with the TCRdist pipeline. A later analysis defined each TCR beta chain by its CDR3 amino acid sequence plus V-gene family, and excluded reads lacking a unique V-gene family. As a way to deal with suspected cross-contamination and a sequencing artifact, a later analysis dropped roughly 600 nucleotide sequences that were highly shared and had low generation probability. In a later analysis, a clonal expansion index for each public chain was calculated from normalized within-repertoire ranks of inferred template counts. In a later analysis, generation probabilities were computed with a VDJ recombination model fitted to out-of-frame rearrangements, and the resulting probabilities were checked against IGoR. A later analysis scored TCR-TCR, TCR-HLA and TCR-CMV co-occurrence with hypergeometric tests, applying a repertoire-size bias correction to TCR pairs. False discovery rates were estimated in a later analysis by permuting HLA or CMV assignments 20 times. In a later analysis, co-occurring TCRs were grouped with DBSCAN, and TCRdist sequence similarity was added when clustering was performed within HLA-allele-positive subsets. For co-occurrence clustering, repertoires with fewer than 30,000 or more than 120,000 public chains were excluded, along with roughly five repertoires with anomalous nucleotide sharing. The table comes from immuneACCESS by way of TCRdb, which keeps in-frame sequences with V and J called. Part of the clones is missing from these tables; in studies checked, under half for an unresolved V gene and the rest for unknown reasons. That table gives V, J and clone size, and the DNA gave D and trimming. The sample profile shows fewer than 200,000 clones; around 86% of them were found once. The ten largest clones capture 1.6% of the sample.

General findings and caveats noted by the study authors: Compared with equally common non-associated chains, HLA-associated TCR beta chains in a later analysis were more clonally expanded and had lower generation probabilities. In a later analysis, several top co-occurrence clusters were reported to appear linked to parvovirus B19, influenza, CMV and Epstein-Barr virus. A later analysis found that most CMV-associated TCR beta chains appeared HLA-restricted, with HLA associations seemingly driven largely by CMV exposure. The presence/absence analyses assumed that sequencing depth was roughly uniform across donors, and that assumption may not be true. Because HLA typing was missing for some donors at each locus, association tests included only the typed subset. An association between a missense DCLRE1C variant and V-gene and J-gene trimming of TCR beta chains was found in a later genetic analysis and replicated in an independent cohort. A total of roughly 160 TCR beta chains were listed by the study as associated with cytomegalovirus. A later analysis associated 16,951 TCR beta sequences with specific HLA alleles at a false discovery rate of 0.05. When HLA alleles, especially DR and DQ, strongly co-occurred, TCR associations were difficult to assign to individual alleles. In a later analysis, TCR association rates were found to vary across HLA loci, with the most associated TCRs seen for DRB1 alleles and the fewest for HLA-C alleles. A further reported finding was that TCR beta sequences accurately predicted the HLA-A and HLA-B alleles for most subjects in the first cohort. Only TCR beta chains were sequenced in this cohort, and the absence of alpha or paired-chain data limited detectable features. Three of the identified cytomegalovirus-associated TCR beta chains were confirmed in vitro to be specific for cytomegalovirus antigens. A later genetic analysis reported fewer N-insertions in productive TCRs among donors in an Asian-associated ancestry cluster than the approximately 700-donor mean. The 87-base-pair reads could not distinguish some IMGT-functional V segments, including TRBV6-2 and TRBV6-3, so those segments were excluded. The authors suggested that the approach could potentially be extended to other disease states and immunological phenotypes. CMV serostatus was the only immune exposure information available for the cohort. The earlier analysis of 587 of the donors excluded around 17 rarely observed V segments, including chromosome 9 orphons, because counts were too low. Cytomegalovirus status was reported to be diagnosed by the classifier with high specificity and sensitivity in both the original and validation cohorts. Correlated functional status among segregating V segments might be attributable to linkage disequilibrium, but an unknown experimental factor could not be ruled out. Broadly in line with IMGT annotations, most TCR beta V segments showed up in productive rearrangements about 87% or about 30% of the time in an earlier analysis of roughly 590 of the donors. A cluster of highly shared sequence variants was judged likely to be a technical artifact of the sequencing pipeline. Most TCR sequences were observed very rarely across donors, whereas some public TCRs were present in many individuals.

In total, 500 to 700 healthy bone marrow donors made up the cohort. Cohort members were all nominally healthy when sampled, although unrecorded immune exposures were likely present. The donor tested CMV seronegative and was one of the 352 seronegative cohort members. A peripheral blood sample was collected from each donor, and TCR beta sequencing was performed on peripheral blood mononuclear cells. Genomic DNA was extracted from the blood cell samples with the Qiagen DNeasy Blood Extraction Kit. CDR1 and CDR2 are read off the germline V gene as MRHNA and SNTAGT. The CDR3 spans 15 residues, from the cysteine through the phenylalanine. The entry retains the CDR3 DNA only, 45 bases that are in frame from base 1. At the junction V is shortened by 6 bases and J by 7 bases, with 18 bases in between.

The source of this sequence is a man between 50 and 59 years old in good health and CMV-seronegative. This sequence uses TRBV6-4 and TRBJ2-2; TRBD1 is perhaps the D gene, given 6 matching bases. The specimen sequenced was PBMCs. The DNA sequence is as follows: TGTGCCAGCAGACCACTACCGGACAGCATCGGGGAGCTGTTTTTT. This is translated as CASRPLPDSIGELFF.